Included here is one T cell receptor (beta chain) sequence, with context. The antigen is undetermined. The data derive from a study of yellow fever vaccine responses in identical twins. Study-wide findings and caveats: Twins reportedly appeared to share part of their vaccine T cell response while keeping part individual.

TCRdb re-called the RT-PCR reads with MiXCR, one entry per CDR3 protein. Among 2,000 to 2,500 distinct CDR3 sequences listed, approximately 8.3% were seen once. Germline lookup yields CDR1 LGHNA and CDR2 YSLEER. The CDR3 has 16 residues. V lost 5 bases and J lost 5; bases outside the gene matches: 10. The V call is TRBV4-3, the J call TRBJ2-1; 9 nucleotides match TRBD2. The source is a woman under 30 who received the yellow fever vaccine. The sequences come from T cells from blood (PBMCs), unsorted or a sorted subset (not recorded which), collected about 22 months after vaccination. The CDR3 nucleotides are TGCGCCAGCAGCGGGCGGGTAGCGGGAGATCACAATGAGCAGTTCTTC. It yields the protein CASSGRVAGDHNEQFF.